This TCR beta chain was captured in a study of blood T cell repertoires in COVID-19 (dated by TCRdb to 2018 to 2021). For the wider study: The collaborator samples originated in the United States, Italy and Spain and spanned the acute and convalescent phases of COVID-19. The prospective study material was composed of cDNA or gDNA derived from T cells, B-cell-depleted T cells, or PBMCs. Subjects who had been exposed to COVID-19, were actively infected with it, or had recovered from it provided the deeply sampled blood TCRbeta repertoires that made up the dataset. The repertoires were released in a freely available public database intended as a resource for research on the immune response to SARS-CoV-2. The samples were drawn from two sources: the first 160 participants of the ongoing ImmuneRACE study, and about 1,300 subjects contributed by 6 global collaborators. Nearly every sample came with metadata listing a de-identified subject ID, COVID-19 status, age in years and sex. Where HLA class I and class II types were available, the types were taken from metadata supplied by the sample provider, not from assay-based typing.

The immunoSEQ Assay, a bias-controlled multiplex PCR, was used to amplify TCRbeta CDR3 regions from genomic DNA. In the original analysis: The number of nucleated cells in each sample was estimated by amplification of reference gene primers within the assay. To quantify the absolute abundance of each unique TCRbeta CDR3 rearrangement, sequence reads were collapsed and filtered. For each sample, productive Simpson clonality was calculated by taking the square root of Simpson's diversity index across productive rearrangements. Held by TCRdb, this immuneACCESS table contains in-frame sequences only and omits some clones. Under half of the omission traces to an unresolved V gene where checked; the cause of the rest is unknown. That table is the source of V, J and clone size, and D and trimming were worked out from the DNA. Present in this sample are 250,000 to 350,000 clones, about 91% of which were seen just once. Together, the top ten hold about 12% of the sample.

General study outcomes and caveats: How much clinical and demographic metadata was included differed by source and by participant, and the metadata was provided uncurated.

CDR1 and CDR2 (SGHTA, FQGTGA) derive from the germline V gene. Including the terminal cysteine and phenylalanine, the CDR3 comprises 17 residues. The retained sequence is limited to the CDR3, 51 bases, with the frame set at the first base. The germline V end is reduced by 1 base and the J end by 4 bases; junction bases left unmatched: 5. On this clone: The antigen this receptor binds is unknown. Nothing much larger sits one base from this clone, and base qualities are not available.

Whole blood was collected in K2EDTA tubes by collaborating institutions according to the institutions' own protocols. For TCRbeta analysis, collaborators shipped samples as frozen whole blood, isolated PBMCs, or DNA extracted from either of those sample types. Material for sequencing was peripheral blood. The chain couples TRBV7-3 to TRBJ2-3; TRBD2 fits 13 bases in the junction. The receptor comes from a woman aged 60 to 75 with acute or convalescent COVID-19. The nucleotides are TGTGCCAGCAGCTTAAATCAACTAGCGGGGGGGCCAGATACGCAGTATTTT. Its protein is CASSLNQLAGGPDTQYF. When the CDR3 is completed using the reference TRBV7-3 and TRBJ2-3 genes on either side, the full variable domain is GAGVSQTPSNKVTEKGKYVELRCDPISGHTALYWYRQSLGQGPEFLIYFQGTGAADDSGLPNDRFFAVRPEGSVSTLKIQRTERGDSAVYLCASSLNQLAGGPDTQYFGPGTRLTVL.